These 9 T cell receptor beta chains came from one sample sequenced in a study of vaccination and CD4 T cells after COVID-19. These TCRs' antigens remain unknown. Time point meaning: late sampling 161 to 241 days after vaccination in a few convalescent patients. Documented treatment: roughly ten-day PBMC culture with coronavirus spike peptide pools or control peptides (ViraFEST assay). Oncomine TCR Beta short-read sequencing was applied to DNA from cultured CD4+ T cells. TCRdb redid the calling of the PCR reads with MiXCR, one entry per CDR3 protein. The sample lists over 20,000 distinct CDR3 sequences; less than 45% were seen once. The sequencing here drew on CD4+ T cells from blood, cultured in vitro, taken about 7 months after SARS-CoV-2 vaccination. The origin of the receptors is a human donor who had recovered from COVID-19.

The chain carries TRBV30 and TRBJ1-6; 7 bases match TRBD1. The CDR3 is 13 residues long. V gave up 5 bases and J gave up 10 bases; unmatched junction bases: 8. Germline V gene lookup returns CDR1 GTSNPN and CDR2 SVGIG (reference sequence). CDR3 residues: CAWGPNRGSPLHF. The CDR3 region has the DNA TGTGCCTGGGGACCGAACAGGGGATCACCCCTCCACTTT.

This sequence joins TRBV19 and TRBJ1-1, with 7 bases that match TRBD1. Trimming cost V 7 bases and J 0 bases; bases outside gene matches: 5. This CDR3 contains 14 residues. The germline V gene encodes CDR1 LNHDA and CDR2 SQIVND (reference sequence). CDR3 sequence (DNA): TGTGCCAGTACCTCGGACAGGATGAACACTGAAGCTTTCTTT. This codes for CASTSDRMNTEAFF.

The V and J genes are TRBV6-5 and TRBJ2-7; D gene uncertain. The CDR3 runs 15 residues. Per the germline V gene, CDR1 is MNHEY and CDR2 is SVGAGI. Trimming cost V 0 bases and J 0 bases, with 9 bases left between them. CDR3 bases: TGTGCCAGCAGTTACTCGACGTCTAGCTCCTACGAGCAGTACTTC. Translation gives CASSYSTSSSYEQYF.

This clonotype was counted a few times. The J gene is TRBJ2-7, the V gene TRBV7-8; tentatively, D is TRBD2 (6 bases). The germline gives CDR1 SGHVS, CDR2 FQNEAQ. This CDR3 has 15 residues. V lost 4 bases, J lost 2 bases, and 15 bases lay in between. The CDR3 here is CASSSRRDGPYEQYF. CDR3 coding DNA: TGTGCCAGCAGCTCGAGGCGGGACGGACCCTACGAGCAGTACTTC.

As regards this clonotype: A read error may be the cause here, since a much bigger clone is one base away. CDR3 DNA sequence: TGTGCCAGCAAGGGTACCTCAGAGGGCTACACCTTC. Translating it yields CASKGTSEGYTF. This chain connects TRBV7-9 to TRBJ1-2, with D uncertain. Trimming took off 7 bases at V and 8 bases at J, with 14 bases between the two ends. This CDR3 region has 12 residues. In germline, CDR1 is SEHNR, CDR2 FQNEAQ (reference sequence).

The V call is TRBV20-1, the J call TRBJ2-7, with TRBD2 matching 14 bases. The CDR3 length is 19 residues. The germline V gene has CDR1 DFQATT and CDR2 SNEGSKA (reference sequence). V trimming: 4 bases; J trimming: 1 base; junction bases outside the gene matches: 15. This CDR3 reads CSATPAGTSGSLGSYEQYF. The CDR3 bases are TGCAGTGCTACCCCAGCAGGGACTAGCGGGAGTCTTGGGTCCTACGAGCAGTACTTC.

Here the CDR3 reads CSASPGTSGSYNEQFF. The CDR3 DNA sequence: TGCAGTGCTAGCCCCGGGACTAGCGGGTCGTACAATGAGCAGTTCTTC. J is TRBJ2-1 and V is TRBV20-1; 12 nucleotides match TRBD2. J lost 4 bases, V lost 3 bases, and 7 bases had no gene match. The CDR3 spans 16 residues. The germline CDR1 and CDR2 sequences are DFQATT and SNEGSKA (reference sequence).

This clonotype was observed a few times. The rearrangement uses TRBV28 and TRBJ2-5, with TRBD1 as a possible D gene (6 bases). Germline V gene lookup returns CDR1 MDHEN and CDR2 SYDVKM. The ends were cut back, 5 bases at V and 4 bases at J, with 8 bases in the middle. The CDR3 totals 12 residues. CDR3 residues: CASSEGVETQYF. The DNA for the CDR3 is TGTGCCAGCAGTGAGGGGGTAGAGACCCAGTACTTC.

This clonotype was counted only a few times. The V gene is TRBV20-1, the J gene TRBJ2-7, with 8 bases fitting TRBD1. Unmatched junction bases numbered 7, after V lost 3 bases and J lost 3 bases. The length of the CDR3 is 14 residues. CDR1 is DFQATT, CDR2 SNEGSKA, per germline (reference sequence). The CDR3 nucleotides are TGCAGTGCTAGGGACCGACAGGGGAACTACGAGCAGTACTTC. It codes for CSARDRQGNYEQYF.